This TCR beta chain was captured by sequencing in a study of control samples from healthy donors and cancer patients (dated by TCRdb to the early 2020s). In the case of this clone: It has no known antigen specificity. Base qualities are missing; no much larger clone stands one base away.

V sheds 3 bases and J sheds 2 bases, leaving 10 bases between their ends. The germline V gene (reference sequence) sets CDR1 to LNHDA and CDR2 to SQIVND. The CDR3 contains 14 residues, cysteine and phenylalanine counted. Just the 42-base CDR3 DNA is kept, in frame starting at base 1. The protocol used for the library was the immunoSEQ multiplex PCR assay. TCRdb carries this immuneACCESS record with in-frame sequences only. Its versions omit some clonotypes, under half of them owing to an unresolved V gene in the studies checked, with the rest unexplained. The sample data list approximately 120,000 clones, and approximately 90% of these were observed just once. The ten largest clones add up to about 4.7% of the sample.

The source is a human donor in good health. The donor label of this sample is uncertain. Recombination joined TRBV19 with TRBJ1-2; TRBD1 is a possible D gene, resting on 5 matching bases. The specimen was blood. CDR3 region: CASSIGTQNYGYTF. Here is the DNA: TGTGCCAGTAGTATCGGGACCCAAAACTATGGCTACACCTTC.